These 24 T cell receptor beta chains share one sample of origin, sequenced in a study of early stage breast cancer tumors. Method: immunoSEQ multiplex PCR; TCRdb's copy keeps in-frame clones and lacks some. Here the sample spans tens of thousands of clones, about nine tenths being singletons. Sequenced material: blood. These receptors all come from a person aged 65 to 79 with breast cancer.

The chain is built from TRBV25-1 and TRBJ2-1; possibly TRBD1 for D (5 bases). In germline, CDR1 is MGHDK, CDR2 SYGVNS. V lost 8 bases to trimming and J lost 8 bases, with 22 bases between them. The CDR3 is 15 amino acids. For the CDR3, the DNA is TGTGCCAGCCGCGACTCAGGGCTTTCAGGCGATGAGCAGTTCTTC. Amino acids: CASRDSGLSGDEQFF. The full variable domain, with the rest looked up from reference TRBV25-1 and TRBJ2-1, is EADIYQTPRYLVIGTGKKITLECSQTMGHDKMYWYQQDPGMELHLIHYSYGVNSTEKGDLSSESTVSRIRTEHFPLTLESARPSHTSQYLCASRDSGLSGDEQFFGPGTRLTVL.

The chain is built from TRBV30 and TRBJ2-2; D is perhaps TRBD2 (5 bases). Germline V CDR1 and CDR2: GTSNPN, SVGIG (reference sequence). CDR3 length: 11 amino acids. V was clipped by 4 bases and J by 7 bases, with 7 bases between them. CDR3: CAWIRGGELFF. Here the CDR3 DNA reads TGTGCCTGGATCCGGGGCGGGGAGCTGTTTTTT.

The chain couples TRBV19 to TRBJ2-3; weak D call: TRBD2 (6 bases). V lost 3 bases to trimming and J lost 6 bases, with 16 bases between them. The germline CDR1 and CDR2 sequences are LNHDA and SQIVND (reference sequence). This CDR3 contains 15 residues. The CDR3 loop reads CASSIRDRRGDTQYF. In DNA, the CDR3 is TGTGCCAGTAGTATTAGGGACCGTCGGGGGGATACGCAGTATTTT.

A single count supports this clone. CDR3 region: CASSLGGSNYGYTF. The CDR3 DNA reads as TGTGCCAGCAGTCTAGGTGGCTCTAACTATGGCTACACCTTC. V is TRBV25-1 and J is TRBJ1-2; D is undetermined. The germline CDR1 and CDR2 sequences are MGHDK and SYGVNS. Trimming took 5 bases from V and 0 from J, leaving 10 bases between them. This CDR3 has 14 residues.

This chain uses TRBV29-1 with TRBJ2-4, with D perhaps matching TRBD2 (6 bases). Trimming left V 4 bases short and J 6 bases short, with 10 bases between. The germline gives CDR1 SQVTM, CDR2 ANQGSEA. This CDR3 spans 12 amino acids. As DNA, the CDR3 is TGCAGCGTTGGAGGGGACTCAAACATTCAGTACTTC. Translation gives CSVGGDSNIQYF. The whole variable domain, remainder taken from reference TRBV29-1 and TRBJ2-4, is SAVISQKPSRDICQRGTSLTIQCQVDSQVTMMFWYRQQPGQSLTLIATANQGSEATYESGFVIDKFPISRPNLTFSTLTVSNMSPEDSSIYLCSVGGDSNIQYFGAGTRLSVL.

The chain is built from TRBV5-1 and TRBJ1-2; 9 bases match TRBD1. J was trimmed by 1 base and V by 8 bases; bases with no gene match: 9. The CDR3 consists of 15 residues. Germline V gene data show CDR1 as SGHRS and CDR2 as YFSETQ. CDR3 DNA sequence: TGCGCCAGTAGCGCCGGGGGACAGGGTAACTATGGCTACACCTTC. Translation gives CASSAGGQGNYGYTF.

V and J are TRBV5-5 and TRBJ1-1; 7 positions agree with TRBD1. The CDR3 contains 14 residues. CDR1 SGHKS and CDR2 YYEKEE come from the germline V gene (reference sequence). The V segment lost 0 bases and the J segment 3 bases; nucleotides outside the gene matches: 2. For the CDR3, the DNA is TGTGCCAGCAGCTTGGTGCAGGGGGACACTGAAGCTTTCTTT. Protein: CASSLVQGDTEAFF.

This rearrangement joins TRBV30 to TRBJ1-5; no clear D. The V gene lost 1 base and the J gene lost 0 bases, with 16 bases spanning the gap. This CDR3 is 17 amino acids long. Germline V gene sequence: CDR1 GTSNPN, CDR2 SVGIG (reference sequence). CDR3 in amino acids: CAWSAPGRVTSNQPQHF. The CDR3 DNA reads TGTGCCTGGAGTGCCCCGGGTCGGGTCACTAGCAATCAGCCCCAGCATTTT. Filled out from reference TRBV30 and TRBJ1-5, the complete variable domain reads SQTIHQWPATLVQPVGSPLSLECTVEGTSNPNLYWYRQAAGRGLQLLFYSVGIGQISSEVPQNLSASRPQDRQFILSSKKLLLSDSGFYLCAWSAPGRVTSNQPQHFGDGTRLSIL.

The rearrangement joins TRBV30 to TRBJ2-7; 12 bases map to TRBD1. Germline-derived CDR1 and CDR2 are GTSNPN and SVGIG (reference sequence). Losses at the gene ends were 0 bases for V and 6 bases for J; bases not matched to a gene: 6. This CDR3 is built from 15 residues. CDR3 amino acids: CAWSVFGDRGREQYF. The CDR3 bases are TGTGCCTGGAGTGTATTCGGGGACAGGGGGCGCGAGCAGTACTTC.

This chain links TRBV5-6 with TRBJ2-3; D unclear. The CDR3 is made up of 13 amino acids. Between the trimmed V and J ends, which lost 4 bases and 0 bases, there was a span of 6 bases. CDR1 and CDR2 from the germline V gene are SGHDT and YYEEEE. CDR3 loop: CASSVSSTDTQYF. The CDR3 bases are TGTGCCAGCAGCGTCTCTAGCACAGATACGCAGTATTTT.

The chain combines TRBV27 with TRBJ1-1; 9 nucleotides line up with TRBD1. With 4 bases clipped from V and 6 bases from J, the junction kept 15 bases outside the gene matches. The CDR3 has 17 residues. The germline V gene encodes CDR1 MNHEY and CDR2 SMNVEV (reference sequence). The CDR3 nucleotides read TGTGCCAGCAGTTCCAACAGGGGGCCCGGCCAACGATCTGAAGCTTTCTTT. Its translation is CASSSNRGPGQRSEAFF.

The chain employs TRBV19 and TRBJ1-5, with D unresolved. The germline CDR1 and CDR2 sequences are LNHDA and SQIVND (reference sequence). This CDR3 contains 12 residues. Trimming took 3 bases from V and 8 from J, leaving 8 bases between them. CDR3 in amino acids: CASSMHREPQHF. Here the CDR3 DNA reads TGTGCCAGTAGTATGCACCGGGAGCCCCAGCATTTT.

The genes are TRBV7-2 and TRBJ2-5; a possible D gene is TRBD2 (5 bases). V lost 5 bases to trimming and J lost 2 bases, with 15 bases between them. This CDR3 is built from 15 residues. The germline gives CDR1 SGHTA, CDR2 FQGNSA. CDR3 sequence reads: CASSPQTGSQETQYF. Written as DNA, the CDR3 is TGTGCCAGCAGCCCCCAGACGGGGTCGCAAGAGACCCAGTACTTC.

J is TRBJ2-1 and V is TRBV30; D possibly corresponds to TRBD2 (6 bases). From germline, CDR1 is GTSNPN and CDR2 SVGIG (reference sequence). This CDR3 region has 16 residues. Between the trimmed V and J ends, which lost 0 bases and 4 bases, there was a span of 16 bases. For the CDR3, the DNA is TGTGCCTGGAGTGTAGGGGCAGGGACTTTATACAATGAGCAGTTCTTC. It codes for CAWSVGAGTLYNEQFF.

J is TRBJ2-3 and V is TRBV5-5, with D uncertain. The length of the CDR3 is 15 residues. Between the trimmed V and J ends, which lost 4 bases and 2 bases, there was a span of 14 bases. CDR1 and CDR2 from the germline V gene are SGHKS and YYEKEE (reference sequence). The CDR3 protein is CASSDPRIYTDTQYF. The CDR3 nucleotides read TGTGCCAGCAGCGATCCGAGGATCTACACAGATACGCAGTATTTT.

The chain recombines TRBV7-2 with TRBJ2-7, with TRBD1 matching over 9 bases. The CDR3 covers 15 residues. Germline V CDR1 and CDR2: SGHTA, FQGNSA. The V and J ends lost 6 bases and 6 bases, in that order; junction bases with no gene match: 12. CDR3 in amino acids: CASSFSWTGEREQYF. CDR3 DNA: TGTGCCAGCAGTTTTAGTTGGACAGGGGAACGCGAGCAGTACTTC. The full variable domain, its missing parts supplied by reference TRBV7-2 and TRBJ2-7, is GAGVSQSPSNKVTEKGKDVELRCDPISGHTALYWYRQSLGQGLEFLIYFQGNSAPDKSGLPSDRFSAERTGGSVSTLTIQRTQQEDSAVYLCASSFSWTGEREQYFGPGTRLTVT.

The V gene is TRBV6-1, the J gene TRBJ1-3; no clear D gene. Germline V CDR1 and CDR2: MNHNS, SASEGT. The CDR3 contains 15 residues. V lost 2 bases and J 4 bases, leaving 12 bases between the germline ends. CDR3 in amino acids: CASSEINSLGNTIYF. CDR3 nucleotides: TGTGCCAGCAGTGAAATAAACAGCCTCGGAAACACCATATATTTT.

Here the CDR3 DNA reads TGTGCCAGCAGTTTATTAAGCACAAGGGGCTATGGCTACACCTTC. Protein: CASSLLSTRGYGYTF. V usage is TRBV28 and J usage is TRBJ1-2; D perhaps matches TRBD1 (5 bases). Germline V gene lookup returns CDR1 MDHEN and CDR2 SYDVKM. V was trimmed by 1 base and J by 4 bases, leaving 13 bases between them. The CDR3 runs 15 residues.

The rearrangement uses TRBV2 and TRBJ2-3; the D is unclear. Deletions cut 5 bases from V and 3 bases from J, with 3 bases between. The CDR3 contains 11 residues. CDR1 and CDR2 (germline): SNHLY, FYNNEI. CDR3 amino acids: CASSQTDTQYF. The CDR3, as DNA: TGTGCCAGCAGTCAAACAGATACGCAGTATTTT.

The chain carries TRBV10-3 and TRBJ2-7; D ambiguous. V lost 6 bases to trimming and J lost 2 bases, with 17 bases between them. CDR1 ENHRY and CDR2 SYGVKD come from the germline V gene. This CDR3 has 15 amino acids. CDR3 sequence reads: CAIRTASSAAYEQYF. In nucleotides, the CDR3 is TGTGCCATCAGAACTGCTAGTTCTGCGGCCTACGAGCAGTACTTC.

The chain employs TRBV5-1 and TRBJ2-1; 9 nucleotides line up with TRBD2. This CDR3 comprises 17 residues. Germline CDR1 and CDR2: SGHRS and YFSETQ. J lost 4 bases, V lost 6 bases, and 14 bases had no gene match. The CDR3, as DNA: TGCGCCAGCACCCAACCGACGGGACTAGCAGGATACAATGAGCAGTTCTTC. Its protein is CASTQPTGLAGYNEQFF.

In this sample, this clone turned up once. Written as DNA, the CDR3 is TGTGCCAGCAGCTCCTCGTCCGGGGCGGGAAACAAAAACATTCAGTACTTC. It encodes CASSSSSGAGNKNIQYF. This chain joins TRBV11-2 and TRBJ2-4; possibly TRBD2 for D (6 bases). CDR3 length: 17 amino acids. The V end was cut by 4 bases, the J end by 3 bases, with 19 bases between. Germline V lookup: CDR1 SGHAT, CDR2 FQNNGV.

The CDR3 DNA reads TGTGCCAGCAGTTATCTAGGGGGGGGCAATGGCTACACCTTC. Translation: CASSYLGGGNGYTF. The V gene is TRBV6-5, the J gene TRBJ1-2, with D maybe TRBD1 (6 bases). CDR3 size: 14 residues. Per germline, CDR1 MNHEY and CDR2 SVGAGI. The V and J ends lost 3 bases and 6 bases respectively, with 14 bases between them.

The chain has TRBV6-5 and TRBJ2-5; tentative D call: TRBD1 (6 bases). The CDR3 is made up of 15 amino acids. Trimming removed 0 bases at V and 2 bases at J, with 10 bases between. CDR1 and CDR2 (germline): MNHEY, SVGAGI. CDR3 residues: CASSYSGAEQETQYF. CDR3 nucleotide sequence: TGTGCCAGCAGTTACTCGGGGGCCGAACAAGAGACCCAGTACTTC.